This TCR beta chain stems from a study of tumor-infiltrating lymphocytes in primary liver carcinoma. Study observations and caveats: The study found a significantly higher top-250-clone fraction in tumors than in blood (p = 0.039).

Each 20-30 mg portion of unsorted bulk tissue served as the source for co-extraction of RNA and DNA. In regard to this clonotype: As yet, its antigen is unknown. One end of the junction does not line up with germline, which may come from a read error.

Total RNA (approximately 450 ng) served as template for TCR beta cDNA synthesis primed by a constant-region primer. ARM-PCR, slightly modified, supplied the TCR beta libraries through three nested multiplex PCR rounds. Running 10 cycles apiece, the first two PCR rounds relied on TRBV1-TRBV30 forward primers together with a C-beta reverse primer. TCRdb re-called the multiplex PCR reads with MiXCR, one entry per CDR3 protein. Of tens of thousands of distinct CDR3 sequences in the sample, roughly 77% were seen once. CDR3 length equals 15 residues. Per germline, CDR1 GTSNPN and CDR2 SVGIG (reference sequence).

V is TRBV30 and J is TRBJ2-7, with 7 bases fitting TRBD2. The sample was tumor-adjacent normal liver tissue. This TCR derives from a man aged 35 to 55 with primary liver carcinoma and hepatitis B virus infection. CDR3 sequence: CAWSLQAAGNYEQYF. The CDR3 DNA reads TGTGCCTGGAGTCTACAGGCAGCGGGAAACTACGAGCAGTATTTC.